Following are 32 T cell receptor beta chains from one sample sequenced in a study of cytomegalovirus exposure and HLA in healthy donors. Sequenced by immunoSEQ multiplex PCR; TCRdb stores in-frame clones only, minus some. Among approximately 140,000 clones listed, 80% to 90% were seen once. Sample: PBMCs. The receptors here all came from a man in his late teens or twenties in good health and CMV-seronegative.

The chain employs TRBV28 and TRBJ2-6; no clear D gene. The V end was cut by 8 bases, the J end by 0 bases, with 11 bases between. CDR1 MDHEN and CDR2 SYDVKM come from the germline V gene. The length of the CDR3 is 15 residues. The CDR3 loop reads CASFTLGSGANVLTF. CDR3 nucleotide sequence: TGTGCCAGCTTCACTCTCGGCTCTGGGGCCAACGTCCTGACTTTC. Supplemented by reference TRBV28 and TRBJ2-6, the full variable domain reads DVKVTQSSRYLVKRTGEKVFLECVQDMDHENMFWYRQDPGLGLRLIYFSYDVKMKEKGDIPEGYSVSREKKERFSLILESASTNQTSMYLCASFTLGSGANVLTFGAGSRLTVL.

The V and J genes are TRBV4-3 and TRBJ1-3, with a tentative D call TRBD1 (5 bases). The germline gives CDR1 LGHNA, CDR2 YSLEER. This CDR3 contains 14 residues. V was trimmed by 5 bases and J by 4 bases, leaving 12 bases between them. CDR3 sequence (DNA): TGCGCCAGCAGCGCCCGGACACCCGGAAACACCATATATTTT. Amino acid sequence: CASSARTPGNTIYF.

The chain couples TRBV5-1 to TRBJ2-7; TRBD2 matches at 7 bases. The CDR3 runs to 15 residues. Germline V gene data show CDR1 as SGHRS and CDR2 as YFSETQ. The ends lost 1 base at V and 0 bases at J; junction bases unmatched: 4. The CDR3 region is CASSLWGGGSYEQYF. In DNA form, the CDR3 reads TGCGCCAGCAGCTTGTGGGGCGGGGGCTCCTACGAGCAGTACTTC. The whole variable domain, remainder taken from reference TRBV5-1 and TRBJ2-7, is KAGVTQTPRYLIKTRGQQVTLSCSPISGHRSVSWYQQTPGQGLQFLFEYFSETQRNKGNFPGRFSGRQFSNSRSEMNVSTLELGDSALYLCASSLWGGGSYEQYFGPGTRLTVT.

This clone showed up just once. V and J are TRBV15 and TRBJ2-3; 8 bases match TRBD2. The CDR3 loop spans 17 amino acids. V lost 0 bases to trimming and J lost 4 bases; unmatched junction nucleotides: 9. The germline V gene encodes CDR1 LNHNV and CDR2 YYDKDF (reference sequence). The CDR3 spells CATSRDGQREPADTQYF. The CDR3 nucleotides are TGTGCCACCAGCAGAGATGGGCAGCGGGAGCCCGCAGATACGCAGTATTTT. Using reference TRBV15 and TRBJ2-3 for the parts outside the CDR3, the full variable domain is DAMVIQNPRYQVTQFGKPVTLSCSQTLNHNVMYWYQQKSSQAPKLLFHYYDKDFNNEADTPDNFQSRRPNTSFCFLDIRSPGLGDTAMYLCATSRDGQREPADTQYFGPGTRLTVL.

The gene calls are TRBV9 and TRBJ2-1; 9 nucleotides align to TRBD2. The CDR3 covers 15 residues. The germline V gene has CDR1 SGDLS and CDR2 YYNGEE. Unmatched junction bases numbered 4, after V lost 0 bases and J lost 6 bases. The CDR3 protein is CASSVGLAETNEQFF. In DNA form, the CDR3 reads TGTGCCAGCAGCGTAGGACTAGCGGAGACCAATGAGCAGTTCTTC. Full variable domain (missing parts from reference TRBV9 and TRBJ2-1): DSGVTQTPKHLITATGQRVTLRCSPRSGDLSVYWYQQSLDQGLQFLIQYYNGEERAKGNILERFSAQQFPDLHSELNLSSLELGDSALYFCASSVGLAETNEQFFGPGTRLTVL.

V and J are TRBV4-1 and TRBJ2-2; TRBD2 matches at 12 bases. The V segment lost 6 bases and the J segment 6 bases; nucleotides outside the gene matches: 2. CDR1 and CDR2 from the germline V gene are MGHRA and YSYEKL. The CDR3 loop spans 14 amino acids. The CDR3 reads CASRGLAGPGELFF. The DNA of the CDR3 is TGCGCCAGCAGAGGACTAGCGGGACCCGGGGAGCTGTTTTTT.

The table lists this clone with a few counts. The chain links TRBV2 to TRBJ2-1, with D perhaps TRBD2 (6 bases). Between the trimmed V and J ends, which lost 6 bases and 3 bases, there was a span of 15 bases. The germline V gene has CDR1 SNHLY and CDR2 FYNNEI. CDR3 length: 15 residues. The CDR3 DNA reads TGTGCCAGCAGCGGAACTAGCAGAGACTACAATGAGCAGTTCTTC. It specifies CASSGTSRDYNEQFF.

The CDR3, as DNA: TGTGCCAGCAGTATCGTGGGGGGTAGTGAGCAGTTCTTC. Amino acid sequence: CASSIVGGSEQFF. This sequence joins TRBV6-5 and TRBJ2-1; possibly TRBD2 for D (6 bases). This CDR3 contains 13 residues. The V end was cut by 5 bases, the J end by 9 bases, with 14 bases between. Germline V CDR1 and CDR2: MNHEY, SVGAGI.

The rearrangement joins TRBV10-3 to TRBJ1-1; maybe TRBD1 (5 bases). Trimming stripped 4 bases from V and 3 bases from J, with 9 bases between. Looked up from germline, CDR1 is ENHRY and CDR2 is SYGVKD. This CDR3 has 13 residues. DNA for the CDR3: TGTGCCATCAGTGTTTTCAGGGACACTGAAGCTTTCTTT. Its translation: CAISVFRDTEAFF.

The rearrangement links TRBV10-3 to TRBJ2-5; maybe TRBD1 (6 bases). Trimming took 0 bases from V and 2 from J, leaving 7 bases between them. The CDR3 length is 14 residues. Looked up from germline, CDR1 is ENHRY and CDR2 is SYGVKD. CDR3: CAISESGQQETQYF. The CDR3 region has the DNA TGTGCCATCAGTGAGTCCGGACAGCAAGAGACCCAGTACTTC.

This chain connects TRBV11-2 to TRBJ2-7; TRBD2 aligns across 10 bases. The CDR3 totals 16 residues. The V segment lost 0 bases and the J segment 4 bases; nucleotides outside the gene matches: 6. The germline CDR1 and CDR2 sequences are SGHAT and FQNNGV. CDR3 sequence: CASSLEGAGGGYEQYF. In DNA form, the CDR3 reads TGTGCCAGCAGCTTAGAGGGAGCGGGAGGGGGTTACGAGCAGTACTTC.

The V call is TRBV7-8, the J call TRBJ2-2; D may be TRBD2 (5 bases). The ends were cut back, 5 bases at V and 3 bases at J, with 19 bases in the middle. The length of the CDR3 is 17 residues. Germline CDR1 is SGHVS and CDR2 is FQNEAQ. The CDR3 sequence: CASSVPREGLYTGELFF. The CDR3, as DNA: TGTGCCAGCAGCGTCCCCCGAGAGGGTTTATACACCGGGGAGCTGTTTTTT.

The chain recombines TRBV5-1 with TRBJ2-7; 7 nucleotides agree with TRBD1. Germline CDR1 SGHRS, CDR2 YFSETQ. V was pared by 4 bases and J by 3 bases, with 10 bases of the junction left unmatched. This CDR3 has 15 residues. CDR3 amino acids: CASSLGTVIVYEQYF. In DNA, the CDR3 is TGCGCCAGCAGCCTAGGGACAGTAATCGTCTACGAGCAGTACTTC.

The V call is TRBV6-5, the J call TRBJ1-6, with 10 bases identical to TRBD1. V gave up 2 bases and J gave up 6 bases; unmatched junction bases: 4. The CDR3 extends over 16 amino acids. Per the germline V gene, CDR1 is MNHEY and CDR2 is SVGAGI. The CDR3 DNA sequence: TGTGCCAGCAGTTACGGACAGGGGGGCCCTAATTCACCCCTCCACTTT. It yields the protein CASSYGQGGPNSPLHF.

The rearrangement joins TRBV5-1 to TRBJ2-2; 7 nucleotides line up with TRBD2. V lost 0 bases and J lost 5; bases outside the gene matches: 4. The CDR3 is 15 residues long. The germline V gene encodes CDR1 SGHRS and CDR2 YFSETQ. The CDR3 is CASSLAGRETGELFF. DNA for the CDR3: TGCGCCAGCAGCTTGGCCGGGCGGGAGACCGGGGAGCTGTTTTTT. Full variable domain (rest looked up from reference TRBV5-1 and TRBJ2-2): KAGVTQTPRYLIKTRGQQVTLSCSPISGHRSVSWYQQTPGQGLQFLFEYFSETQRNKGNFPGRFSGRQFSNSRSEMNVSTLELGDSALYLCASSLAGRETGELFFGEGSRLTVL.

The chain couples TRBV4-3 to TRBJ2-3; no firm D call. Per the germline V gene, CDR1 is LGHNA and CDR2 is YSLEER. The CDR3 extends over 14 amino acids. Trimming cost V 1 base and J 8 bases, with 13 bases left between them. In DNA, the CDR3 is TGCGCCAGCAGCCAAGTAGATAGAGGTGGTACGCAGTATTTT. Amino acids: CASSQVDRGGTQYF.

The rearrangement uses TRBV27 and TRBJ2-1; 11 positions match TRBD1. The CDR3 totals 16 residues. CDR1 is MNHEY, CDR2 SMNVEV, per germline (reference sequence). The V segment lost 0 bases and the J segment 6 bases; nucleotides outside the gene matches: 4. CDR3 sequence: CASSLSWDRGTNEQFF. The CDR3 nucleotides read TGTGCCAGCAGTTTATCATGGGACAGGGGGACCAATGAGCAGTTCTTC.

The V gene is TRBV2, the J gene TRBJ1-3; no definite D call. The CDR3 has 12 amino acids. CDR1 is SNHLY, CDR2 FYNNEI, per germline. V dropped 8 bases and J dropped 0 bases, with 5 bases sitting between them. In DNA, the CDR3 is TGTGCCAGCGGCCTCTCTGGAAACACCATATATTTT. Translation gives CASGLSGNTIYF.

The rearrangement joins TRBV5-8 to TRBJ2-7, with D perhaps TRBD2 (6 bases). The V end was cut by 0 bases, the J end by 2 bases, with 9 bases between. Germline V CDR1 and CDR2: SGHTS, YDEGEE. The CDR3 totals 14 residues. CDR3 bases: TGTGCCAGCAGCTTGGCCGGGGGAACCTACGAGCAGTACTTC. Amino acids: CASSLAGGTYEQYF.

V and J are TRBV18 and TRBJ2-7; perhaps TRBD2 as D (6 bases). Germline CDR1 and CDR2: KGHSH and LQKENI. V lost 3 bases and J lost 1, with 16 bases in between. The CDR3 is 16 residues long. The CDR3 spells CASSPPFPEGSYEQYF. Here the CDR3 DNA reads TGTGCCAGCTCACCCCCTTTCCCGGAGGGATCCTACGAGCAGTACTTC.

The rearrangement uses TRBV5-6 and TRBJ1-5, with D perhaps TRBD1 (5 bases). Trimming removed 2 bases from V and 6 bases from J, with 9 bases in between. The CDR3 covers 13 residues. CDR1 is SGHDT and CDR2 is YYEEEE in the germline V gene. CDR3 DNA: TGTGCCAGCAGCTTCACAGGATCTCAGCCCCAGCATTTT. This encodes CASSFTGSQPQHF. The full variable domain, in which reference TRBV5-6 and TRBJ1-5 provide the parts outside the CDR3, is DAGVTQSPTHLIKTRGQQVTLRCSPKSGHDTVSWYQQALGQGPQFIFQYYEEEERQRGNFPDRFSGHQFPNYSSELNVNALLLGDSALYLCASSFTGSQPQHFGDGTRLSIL.

V gene TRBV27 combines with J gene TRBJ1-1, with 7 bases matching TRBD1. The CDR3 totals 14 residues. The germline CDR1 and CDR2 sequences are MNHEY and SMNVEV (reference sequence). V shed 7 bases, J shed 5 bases, and the junction held 10 bases outside the gene matches. As DNA, the CDR3 is TGTGCCAGCAAGCCGGGACAGAGAATAACTGAAGCTTTCTTT. Translated, it gives CASKPGQRITEAFF.

The chain combines TRBV5-1 with TRBJ2-7; D may be TRBD1 (6 bases). Germline V lookup: CDR1 SGHRS, CDR2 YFSETQ. The CDR3 has 15 amino acids. V was pared by 4 bases and J by 2 bases, with 16 bases between. CDR3 residues: CASSRLGASTYEQYF. The CDR3, as DNA: TGCGCCAGCAGCAGGCTGGGGGCCTCGACCTACGAGCAGTACTTC. The complete variable domain, with remaining parts taken from reference TRBV5-1 and TRBJ2-7, reads KAGVTQTPRYLIKTRGQQVTLSCSPISGHRSVSWYQQTPGQGLQFLFEYFSETQRNKGNFPGRFSGRQFSNSRSEMNVSTLELGDSALYLCASSRLGASTYEQYFGPGTRLTVT.

The chain links TRBV7-2 to TRBJ1-6, with no clear D. Germline values: CDR1 SGHTA, CDR2 FQGNSA. Deletions cut 5 bases from V and 2 bases from J, with 7 bases between. This CDR3 has 14 amino acids. The CDR3 DNA sequence: TGTGCCAGCAGCAAAAACACCTATAATTCACCCCTCCACTTT. Protein sequence: CASSKNTYNSPLHF. The full variable domain, rest sourced from reference TRBV7-2 and TRBJ1-6, is GAGVSQSPSNKVTEKGKDVELRCDPISGHTALYWYRQSLGQGLEFLIYFQGNSAPDKSGLPSDRFSAERTGGSVSTLTIQRTQQEDSAVYLCASSKNTYNSPLHFGNGTRLTVT.

This clone was observed a handful of times. The V call is TRBV7-6, the J call TRBJ1-3; 8 bases are a match to TRBD1. CDR1 is SGHVS and CDR2 is FNYEAQ in the germline V gene. This CDR3 is 16 amino acids long. Trimming removed 1 base from V and 2 bases from J; junction bases left unmatched: 4. The CDR3 region has the DNA TGTGCCAGCAGCTTAGGGGCAGGGGGCCCTGGAAACACCATATATTTT. Translating gives CASSLGAGGPGNTIYF.

The table lists this clone with a count of one. The chain carries TRBV18 and TRBJ1-5, with D possibly being TRBD1 (5 bases). The CDR3 length is 16 residues. V lost 0 bases to trimming and J lost 2 bases, with 11 bases between them. Germline values: CDR1 KGHSH, CDR2 LQKENI. CDR3 nucleotide sequence: TGTGCCAGCTCACCACCTGGACACATGGGCAATCAGCCCCAGCATTTT. Residues: CASSPPGHMGNQPQHF.

The rearrangement joins TRBV5-8 to TRBJ1-3; 9 nucleotides match TRBD1. CDR3 length equals 18 residues. Trimming cost V 3 bases and J 0 bases; bases outside gene matches: 10. Germline assignment: CDR1 SGHTS and CDR2 YDEGEE. The CDR3 region is CASSSWDRALLSGNTIYF. The CDR3 DNA sequence: TGTGCCAGCAGCTCCTGGGACAGGGCGCTCCTCTCTGGAAACACCATATATTTT.

The V call is TRBV7-2, the J call TRBJ2-1; D unresolved. The CDR3 is made up of 17 amino acids. Trimming removed 4 bases at V and 0 bases at J, with 16 bases between. The germline V gene encodes CDR1 SGHTA and CDR2 FQGNSA. The CDR3 region has the DNA TGTGCCAGCAGCTCCTTAGCCATACTGAGCTCCTACAATGAGCAGTTCTTC. Encoded protein: CASSSLAILSSYNEQFF.

The V gene is TRBV2, the J gene TRBJ2-7, with D maybe TRBD2 (5 bases). This CDR3 comprises 13 residues. V was trimmed by 7 bases and J by 1 base, leaving 11 bases between them. Germline values: CDR1 SNHLY, CDR2 FYNNEI. Here the CDR3 DNA reads TGTGCCAGCACCACTAGTAGGTCCTACGAGCAGTACTTC. As protein: CASTTSRSYEQYF.

V is TRBV18 and J is TRBJ2-3; 8 bases agree with TRBD1. Germline V gene sequence: CDR1 KGHSH, CDR2 LQKENI. The length of the CDR3 is 13 residues. The CDR3 DNA sequence: TGTGCAGGGACAGGTACCATTTCAGATACGCAGTATTTT. It specifies CAGTGTISDTQYF.

This chain uses TRBV7-8 with TRBJ1-5, with 8 bases lining up with TRBD1. Germline assignment: CDR1 SGHVS and CDR2 FQNEAQ. The CDR3 is 17 amino acids. With 2 bases clipped from V and 6 bases from J, the junction kept 12 bases outside the gene matches. In DNA form, the CDR3 reads TGTGCCAGCAGCTTACAGGCGGCAGGGGGCATGGGTCAGCCCCAGCATTTT. It codes for CASSLQAAGGMGQPQHF.

V is TRBV5-1 and J is TRBJ2-7; maybe TRBD2 (6 bases). This CDR3 spans 15 amino acids. The germline V and J ends were trimmed by 3 bases and 4 bases, with 17 bases remaining between them. Germline-derived CDR1 and CDR2 are SGHRS and YFSETQ. This CDR3 is CASSSGTLLEYEQYF. The CDR3 region has the DNA TGCGCCAGCAGCTCCGGGACTCTCCTCGAATACGAGCAGTACTTC.